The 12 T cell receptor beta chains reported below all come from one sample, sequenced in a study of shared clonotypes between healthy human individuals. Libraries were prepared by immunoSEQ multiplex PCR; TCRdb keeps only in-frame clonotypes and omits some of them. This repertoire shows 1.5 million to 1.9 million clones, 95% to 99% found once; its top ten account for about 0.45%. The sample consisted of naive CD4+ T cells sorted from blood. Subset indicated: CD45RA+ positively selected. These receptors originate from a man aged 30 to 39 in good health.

The CDR3 sequence is CASSPGLAVPYNEQFF. DNA for the CDR3: TGCGCCAGCAGCCCAGGACTAGCGGTCCCGTACAATGAGCAGTTCTTC. V usage is TRBV5-1 and J usage is TRBJ2-1; 10 bases are shared with TRBD2. J gave up 4 bases and V 4 bases, and 8 bases lay outside the gene matches. This CDR3 region has 16 residues. The germline V gene has CDR1 SGHRS and CDR2 YFSETQ.

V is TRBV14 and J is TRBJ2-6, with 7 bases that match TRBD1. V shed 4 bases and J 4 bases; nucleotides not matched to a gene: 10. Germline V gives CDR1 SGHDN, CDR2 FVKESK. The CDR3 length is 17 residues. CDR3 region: CASSRRQGQAGANVLTF. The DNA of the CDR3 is TGTGCCAGCAGCCGCCGACAGGGCCAGGCAGGGGCCAACGTCCTGACTTTC.

Here the CDR3 reads CTSSQRSHRAPETQYF. CDR3 nucleotides: TGCACCAGCAGCCAGCGTTCTCATCGGGCCCCAGAGACCCAGTACTTC. V is TRBV1 and J is TRBJ2-5. TRBV1 has pseudogene status. CDR3 length: 16 residues.

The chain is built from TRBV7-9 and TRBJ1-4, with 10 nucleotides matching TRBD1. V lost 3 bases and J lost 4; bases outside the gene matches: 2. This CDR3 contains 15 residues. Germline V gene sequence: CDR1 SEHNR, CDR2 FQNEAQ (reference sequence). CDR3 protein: CASSLGQGNNEKLFF. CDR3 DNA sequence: TGTGCCAGCAGCTTGGGACAGGGGAATAATGAAAAACTGTTTTTT.

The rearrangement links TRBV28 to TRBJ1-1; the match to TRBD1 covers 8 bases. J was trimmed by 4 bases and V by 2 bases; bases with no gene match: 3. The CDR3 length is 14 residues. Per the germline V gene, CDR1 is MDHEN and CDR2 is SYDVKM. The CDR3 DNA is TGTGCCAGCAGTTTACCTACAGGGGGCACTGAAGCTTTCTTT. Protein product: CASSLPTGGTEAFF.

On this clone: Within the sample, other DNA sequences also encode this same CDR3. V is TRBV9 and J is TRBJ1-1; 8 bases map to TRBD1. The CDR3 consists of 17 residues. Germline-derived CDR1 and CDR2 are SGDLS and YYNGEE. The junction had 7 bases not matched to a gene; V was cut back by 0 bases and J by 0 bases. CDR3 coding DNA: TGTGCCAGCAGCGTAGACCCCCCAGGGGGCGTGAACACTGAAGCTTTCTTT. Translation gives CASSVDPPGGVNTEAFF.

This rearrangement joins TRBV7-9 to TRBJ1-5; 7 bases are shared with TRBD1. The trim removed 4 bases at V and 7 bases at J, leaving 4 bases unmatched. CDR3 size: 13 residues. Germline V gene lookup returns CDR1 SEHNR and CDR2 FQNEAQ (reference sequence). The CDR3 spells CASSSGGLQPQHF. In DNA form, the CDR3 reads TGTGCCAGCAGCTCAGGGGGGTTACAGCCCCAGCATTTT.

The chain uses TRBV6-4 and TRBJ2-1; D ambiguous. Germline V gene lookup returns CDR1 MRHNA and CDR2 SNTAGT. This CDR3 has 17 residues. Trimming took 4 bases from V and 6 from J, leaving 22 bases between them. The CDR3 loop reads CASSGRALPAVSNEQFF. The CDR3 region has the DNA TGTGCCAGCAGTGGCCGGGCACTCCCGGCGGTGTCCAATGAGCAGTTCTTC.

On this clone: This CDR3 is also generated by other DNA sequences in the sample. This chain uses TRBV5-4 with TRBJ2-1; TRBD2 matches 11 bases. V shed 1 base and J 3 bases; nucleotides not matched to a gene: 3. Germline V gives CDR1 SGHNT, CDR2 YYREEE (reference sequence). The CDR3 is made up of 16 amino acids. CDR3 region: CASSLTGTSGYNEQFF. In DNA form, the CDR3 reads TGTGCCAGCAGCTTGACCGGGACTAGCGGCTACAATGAGCAGTTCTTC. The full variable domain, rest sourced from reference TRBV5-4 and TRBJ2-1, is ETGVTQSPTHLIKTRGQQVTLRCSSQSGHNTVSWYQQALGQGPQFIFQYYREEENGRGNFPPRFSGLQFPNYSSELNVNALELDDSALYLCASSLTGTSGYNEQFFGPGTRLTVL.

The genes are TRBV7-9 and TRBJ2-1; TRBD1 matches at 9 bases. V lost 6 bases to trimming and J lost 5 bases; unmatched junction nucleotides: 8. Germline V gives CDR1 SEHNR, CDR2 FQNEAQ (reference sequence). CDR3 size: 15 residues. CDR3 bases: TGTGCCAGCAGAAAAGCCCGGACAGGGGACAATGAGCAGTTCTTC. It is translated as CASRKARTGDNEQFF.

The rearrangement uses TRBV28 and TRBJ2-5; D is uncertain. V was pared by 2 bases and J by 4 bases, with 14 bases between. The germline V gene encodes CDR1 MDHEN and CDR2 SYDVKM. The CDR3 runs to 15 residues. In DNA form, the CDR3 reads TGTGCCAGCAGTTTAGTTGACCGAGGCAGAGAGACCCAGTACTTC. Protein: CASSLVDRGRETQYF.

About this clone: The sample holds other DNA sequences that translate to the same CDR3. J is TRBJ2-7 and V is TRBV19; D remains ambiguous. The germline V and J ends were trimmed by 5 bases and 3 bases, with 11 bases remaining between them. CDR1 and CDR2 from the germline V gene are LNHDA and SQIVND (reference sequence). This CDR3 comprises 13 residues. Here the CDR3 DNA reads TGTGCCAGTAGTCGGGCTAGTAGCTACGAGCAGTACTTC. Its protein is CASSRASSYEQYF.